Each of the 27 T cell receptor beta chains below was sequenced from the same sample in a study of CD8+ T cells in alopecia areata. The sample's treatment: oral pan-JAK inhibitor, 5-10 mg twice daily. Following RNA extraction, reverse transcription yielded cDNA that acted as the sequencing template. This table comes from immunoSEQ multiplex PCR, and its TCRdb copy is limited to in-frame clones, with some not included. Of about 220,000 clones in the sample, under 60% were seen once. This specimen was CD4+ T cells sorted from blood, taken at week 4, from a patient treated with tofacitinib. The origin of the receptors is a human donor with alopecia areata.

The chain couples TRBV9 to TRBJ1-2; TRBD1 matches at 10 bases. This CDR3 comprises 14 residues. Germline V gene sequence: CDR1 SGDLS, CDR2 YYNGEE. J lost 8 bases, V lost 0 bases, and 4 bases had no gene match. This CDR3 reads CASSVVGTGEGYTF. The CDR3 bases are TGTGCCAGCAGCGTAGTTGGGACAGGGGAAGGCTACACCTTC.

This clone has just a few counts. The chain combines TRBV5-4 with TRBJ1-1; D not resolved. The V gene lost 0 bases and the J gene lost 4 bases, with 19 bases spanning the gap. CDR1 and CDR2 from the germline V gene are SGHNT and YYREEE (reference sequence). This CDR3 contains 17 residues. As DNA, the CDR3 is TGTGCCAGCAGCTTGGTACATGGGCTTGACGGAACCACTGAAGCTTTCTTT. Translating gives CASSLVHGLDGTTEAFF.

J is TRBJ1-1 and V is TRBV29-1; D gene ambiguous. The V end was cut by 0 bases, the J end by 9 bases, with 5 bases between. Germline assignment: CDR1 SQVTM and CDR2 ANQGSEA. The CDR3 contains 10 residues. CDR3 residues: CSVEDQKAFF. CDR3 sequence (DNA): TGCAGCGTTGAAGACCAAAAAGCTTTCTTT.

The CDR3 is CASSLRETQYF. For the CDR3, the DNA is TGTGCCAGCAGTTTACGGGAGACCCAGTACTTC. The chain recombines TRBV28 with TRBJ2-5; D not resolved. V lost 2 bases to trimming and J lost 5 bases, with 3 bases between them. The CDR3 extends over 11 amino acids. CDR1 MDHEN and CDR2 SYDVKM come from the germline V gene.

This sequence joins TRBV2 and TRBJ1-5; D is perhaps TRBD1 (6 bases). This CDR3 spans 16 amino acids. CDR1 and CDR2 (germline): SNHLY, FYNNEI. Trimming took off 3 bases at V and 4 bases at J, with 16 bases between the two ends. Here the CDR3 DNA reads TGTGCCAGCAGTGATCTGGGCAGGGGATATAATCAGCCCCAGCATTTT. It codes for CASSDLGRGYNQPQHF.

J is TRBJ2-7 and V is TRBV7-9, with D unclear. The CDR3 has 14 amino acids. V was pared by 0 bases and J by 2 bases, with 8 bases between. Germline lookup yields CDR1 SEHNR and CDR2 FQNEAQ (reference sequence). The CDR3 reads CASSLALPAYEQYF. Written as DNA, the CDR3 is TGTGCCAGCAGCTTAGCGTTACCGGCCTACGAGCAGTACTTC.

V and J are TRBV6-5 and TRBJ2-7; 8 bases agree with TRBD2. The CDR3 consists of 15 residues. Germline CDR1 reads MNHEY; CDR2 reads SVGAGI. The J segment lost 3 bases and the V segment lost 5 bases, leaving 9 bases of the junction unmatched. The CDR3 DNA is TGTGCCAGCAGTCAACCGGGACTAGGGGACTACGAGCAGTACTTC. Translating it yields CASSQPGLGDYEQYF.

The chain is built from TRBV29-1 and TRBJ1-2, with D possibly matching TRBD1 (5 bases). Per the germline V gene, CDR1 is SQVTM and CDR2 is ANQGSEA. Trimming shortened V by 7 bases and J by 5 bases, and 20 bases separated the two germline ends. CDR3 length equals 14 residues. CDR3 bases: TGCAGCGCAACTACTTGGGGGACTGAGTATGGCTACACCTTC. Translated: CSATTWGTEYGYTF.

The rearrangement uses TRBV6-5 and TRBJ1-1, with D tentatively TRBD1 (6 bases). The CDR3 runs to 13 residues. V was clipped by 6 bases and J by 7 bases, with 15 bases between them. Germline-derived CDR1 and CDR2 are MNHEY and SVGAGI. Written as DNA, the CDR3 is TGTGCCAGCAGACCACCGACAGGAAGTGAAGCTTTCTTT. Translated: CASRPPTGSEAFF.

This clone was seen only a few times. J is TRBJ2-7 and V is TRBV7-2; D is ambiguous. The CDR3 contains 11 residues. Germline loops: CDR1 SGHTA, CDR2 FQGNSA. The germline V and J ends were trimmed by 8 bases and 3 bases, with 8 bases remaining between them. This CDR3 reads CASGVGYEQYF. CDR3 in DNA: TGTGCCAGCGGGGTGGGCTACGAGCAGTACTTC.

This clone was seen more than once but under ten times. The genes are TRBV6-5 and TRBJ2-7; TRBD1 might be the D (6 bases). This CDR3 contains 14 residues. Trimming stripped 6 bases from V and 2 bases from J, with 14 bases between. Germline CDR1 reads MNHEY; CDR2 reads SVGAGI. CDR3 DNA sequence: TGTGCCAGCAGAAGGGGGTCCGGGACCTACGAGCAGTACTTC. Amino acid sequence: CASRRGSGTYEQYF.

This clone has just one count. The rearrangement uses TRBV2 and TRBJ1-5, with 10 bases that match TRBD1. Germline assignment: CDR1 SNHLY and CDR2 FYNNEI. This CDR3 spans 15 amino acids. V lost 5 bases to trimming and J lost 7 bases; unmatched junction nucleotides: 8. CDR3 in amino acids: CASSPGQGLGQPQHF. Written as DNA, the CDR3 is TGTGCCAGCAGTCCGGGACAGGGGCTGGGCCAGCCCCAGCATTTT. The full variable domain, its missing parts supplied by reference TRBV2 and TRBJ1-5, is EPEVTQTPSHQVTQMGQEVILRCVPISNHLYFYWYRQILGQKVEFLVSFYNNEISEKSEIFDDQFSVERPDGSNFTLKIRSTKLEDSAMYFCASSPGQGLGQPQHFGDGTRLSIL.

CDR3 residues: CASSQSPGGEQFF. Here the CDR3 DNA reads TGCGCCAGCAGCCAGTCACCGGGGGGAGAGCAGTTCTTC. The chain carries TRBV5-1 and TRBJ2-1; TRBD2 matches at 7 bases. CDR1 is SGHRS, CDR2 YFSETQ, per germline. This CDR3 has 13 amino acids. The junction had 8 bases not matched to a gene; V was cut back by 4 bases and J by 10 bases.

The chain links TRBV2 to TRBJ1-1; D gene ambiguous. Trimming removed 5 bases at V and 0 bases at J, with 13 bases between. The CDR3 totals 15 residues. Germline V CDR1 and CDR2: SNHLY, FYNNEI. CDR3: CASSSSEQMNTEAFF. The CDR3 nucleotides read TGTGCCAGCAGTTCTTCCGAACAGATGAACACTGAAGCTTTCTTT.

As DNA, the CDR3 is TGTGCCAGCAGCCAGGCGCAGGGATCGGCAGATACGCAGTATTTT. This encodes CASSQAQGSADTQYF. The chain employs TRBV9 and TRBJ2-3, with D perhaps matching TRBD1 (5 bases). This CDR3 has 15 residues. Germline V CDR1 and CDR2: SGDLS, YYNGEE. V shed 4 bases and J shed 4 bases, with 16 bases lying between them.

This clone was seen a few times. The chain links TRBV19 to TRBJ1-1; D is perhaps TRBD1 (5 bases). The CDR3 is 15 amino acids. From germline, CDR1 is LNHDA and CDR2 SQIVND (reference sequence). Trimming took off 3 bases at V and 0 bases at J, with 11 bases between the two ends. The CDR3 nucleotides read TGTGCCAGTAGTATCGACAGTTACATGAACACTGAAGCTTTCTTT. Residues: CASSIDSYMNTEAFF.

A single count supports this clone. V and J are TRBV15 and TRBJ1-1; TRBD1 might be the D (6 bases). The CDR3 spans 16 residues. Germline values: CDR1 LNHNV, CDR2 YYDKDF (reference sequence). The V end lost 1 base, the J end lost 1 base, and 13 bases lay between the germline ends. The CDR3 sequence: CATSRVQGFWNTEAFF. The CDR3 coding sequence is TGTGCCACCAGCAGAGTACAGGGTTTTTGGAACACTGAAGCTTTCTTT.

The chain carries TRBV4-2 and TRBJ2-5; 11 bases are a match to TRBD2. The CDR3 length is 16 residues. Looked up from germline, CDR1 is LGHNA and CDR2 is YNFKEQ. The J segment lost 5 bases and the V segment lost 4 bases, leaving 9 bases of the junction unmatched. The CDR3: CASSPPIAGGLETQYF. In DNA form, the CDR3 reads TGTGCCAGCAGCCCCCCGATAGCGGGGGGGTTGGAGACCCAGTACTTC.

The V call is TRBV19, the J call TRBJ2-5, with D perhaps TRBD1 or TRBD2 (5 bases each). Trimming shortened V by 3 bases and J by 4 bases, and 9 bases separated the two germline ends. Germline CDR1 is LNHDA and CDR2 is SQIVND (reference sequence). The CDR3 has 13 residues. The CDR3 loop reads CASSMLGGETQYF. CDR3 DNA: TGTGCCAGTAGTATGCTTGGGGGAGAGACCCAGTACTTC. Using reference TRBV19 and TRBJ2-5 for the parts outside the CDR3, the full variable domain is DGGITQSPKYLFRKEGQNVTLSCEQNLNHDAMYWYRQDPGQGLRLIYYSQIVNDFQKGDIAEGYSVSREKKESFPLTVTSAQKNPTAFYLCASSMLGGETQYFGPGTRLLVL.

Only a few counts were recorded for this clone. V and J are TRBV5-1 and TRBJ1-1, with TRBD1 as a possible D gene (5 bases). Trimming cost V 2 bases and J 3 bases, with 17 bases left between them. The CDR3 loop spans 16 amino acids. The germline gives CDR1 SGHRS, CDR2 YFSETQ. CDR3 in amino acids: CASSLQEPRTDTEAFF. The DNA of the CDR3 is TGCGCCAGCAGCTTACAGGAACCGCGAACGGACACTGAAGCTTTCTTT.

The chain uses TRBV4-3 and TRBJ1-1; maybe TRBD1 (5 bases). This CDR3 contains 15 residues. Germline CDR1 is LGHNA and CDR2 is YSLEER. Trimming cost V 0 bases and J 7 bases, with 15 bases left between them. The CDR3 sequence: CASSQDAGTRIEAFF. CDR3 DNA sequence: TGCGCCAGCAGCCAAGATGCAGGGACTAGGATTGAAGCTTTCTTT.

The chain links TRBV29-1 to TRBJ2-3; 8 nucleotides align to TRBD2. There are 13 residues in the CDR3. The trim removed 4 bases at V and 6 bases at J, leaving 6 bases unmatched. Germline assignment: CDR1 SQVTM and CDR2 ANQGSEA. CDR3 sequence (DNA): TGCAGCGTTGTTCCGGGGGGGCGGGATACGCAGTATTTT. Translated, it gives CSVVPGGRDTQYF.

This chain uses TRBV4-3 with TRBJ2-7; D is undetermined. Germline CDR1 LGHNA, CDR2 YSLEER. This CDR3 contains 14 residues. The V and J ends lost 0 bases and 3 bases respectively, with 9 bases between them. The CDR3 spells CASSQENMGYEQYF. Written as DNA, the CDR3 is TGCGCCAGCAGCCAAGAGAACATGGGCTACGAGCAGTACTTC.

J is TRBJ1-2 and V is TRBV4-3, with TRBD1 as a possible D gene (5 bases). Germline CDR1 reads LGHNA; CDR2 reads YSLEER. The CDR3 covers 13 residues. Trimming removed 0 bases at V and 13 bases at J, with 15 bases between. The CDR3 DNA sequence: TGCGCCAGCAGCCAAGATCGACAGATGAGTCTCACCTTC. The encoded protein is CASSQDRQMSLTF.

This clone was detected a few times. The chain carries TRBV2 and TRBJ1-1; perhaps TRBD1 as D (5 bases). The CDR3 has 14 residues. Trimming removed 2 bases from V and 6 bases from J, with 13 bases in between. Germline V gene lookup returns CDR1 SNHLY and CDR2 FYNNEI. The CDR3 reads CASSESGGQSEAFF. The CDR3 nucleotides are TGTGCCAGCAGTGAAAGCGGAGGACAATCTGAAGCTTTCTTT.

The chain recombines TRBV5-6 with TRBJ2-7; maybe TRBD1 (8 bases). Trimming removed 4 bases from V and 2 bases from J, with 19 bases in between. CDR1 and CDR2 (germline): SGHDT, YYEEEE. There are 16 residues in the CDR3. The CDR3 sequence is CASSPGLDRGTYEQYF. The CDR3 region has the DNA TGTGCCAGCAGCCCCGGACTAGACAGGGGAACCTACGAGCAGTACTTC.

In this sample, this clone turned up a few times. With a much larger clone just one base away, this may be a read error. The rearrangement links TRBV7-9 to TRBJ1-2; D is unresolved. V was cut by 5 bases and J by 0 bases, with 7 bases left in between. Germline assignment: CDR1 SEHNR and CDR2 FQNEAQ (reference sequence). CDR3 length: 13 residues. The CDR3 nucleotides are TGTGCCAGCAGCGAGACAACTAACTATGGCTACACCTTC. Translated: CASSETTNYGYTF.